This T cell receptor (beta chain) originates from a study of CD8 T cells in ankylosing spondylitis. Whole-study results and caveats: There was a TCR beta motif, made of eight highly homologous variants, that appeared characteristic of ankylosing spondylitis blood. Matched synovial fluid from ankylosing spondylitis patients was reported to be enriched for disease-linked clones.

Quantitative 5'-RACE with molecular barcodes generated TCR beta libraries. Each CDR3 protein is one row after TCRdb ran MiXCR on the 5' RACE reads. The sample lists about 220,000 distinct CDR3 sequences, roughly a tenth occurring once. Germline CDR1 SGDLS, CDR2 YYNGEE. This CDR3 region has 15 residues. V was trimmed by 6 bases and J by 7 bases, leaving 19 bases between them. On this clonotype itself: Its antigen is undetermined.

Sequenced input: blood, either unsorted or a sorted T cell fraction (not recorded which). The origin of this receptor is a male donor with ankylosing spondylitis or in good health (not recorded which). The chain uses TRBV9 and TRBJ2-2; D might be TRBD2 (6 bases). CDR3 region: CASTPRVGAGGELFF. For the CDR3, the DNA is TGTGCCAGCACCCCTCGTGTTGGAGCGGGCGGGGAGCTGTTTTTT.